The 22 T cell receptor beta chains reported below all come from one sample, sequenced in a study of T cell changes during pregnancy in multiple sclerosis. Repertoires were generated with immunoSEQ multiplex PCR, while TCRdb's copy carries only in-frame clones and drops some. Among about 77,000 clones listed, 85% to 95% were seen once. Sequencing was performed on peripheral blood, taken after pregnancy. The receptors derive from a female donor in good health, enrolled as a control in a pregnancy study.

This clone was observed once. This chain links TRBV11-2 with TRBJ1-1; tentative D call: TRBD1 (5 bases). The V gene's germline CDR1 is SGHAT and CDR2 FQNNGV. The CDR3 has 13 residues. The V and J ends lost 1 base and 10 bases respectively, with 13 bases between them. CDR3 in amino acids: CASSLARQRGAFF. The CDR3 DNA is TGTGCCAGCAGCTTAGCTCGACAGAGAGGAGCTTTCTTT.

The chain recombines TRBV19 with TRBJ1-1; maybe TRBD1 (6 bases). The CDR3 covers 13 residues. Germline V gene sequence: CDR1 LNHDA, CDR2 SQIVND (reference sequence). Trimming took off 7 bases at V and 5 bases at J, with 14 bases between the two ends. The CDR3 here is CASMGALRTEAFF. Here the CDR3 DNA reads TGTGCCAGTATGGGGGCATTAAGAACTGAAGCTTTCTTT.

This chain connects TRBV30 to TRBJ2-5; 8 positions agree with TRBD2. Judging by the DNA end, TRBJ2-7 fits better; the J call may be wrong. Germline values: CDR1 GTSNPN, CDR2 SVGIG (reference sequence). The CDR3 consists of 15 residues. CDR3 bases: TGTGCCTGGGGGGACGGGGCGGGAGGCTCCTACGAGCAGTACTTC. It encodes CAWGDGAGGSYEQYF.

The chain has TRBV19 and TRBJ2-1, with 11 bases aligning to TRBD1. The CDR3 runs 14 residues. The germline gives CDR1 LNHDA, CDR2 SQIVND (reference sequence). Trimming cost V 4 bases and J 7 bases; bases outside gene matches: 3. The CDR3 coding sequence is TGTGCCAGTAGTAAAGGACAGGGGGCAAATGAGCAGTTCTTC. Protein: CASSKGQGANEQFF.

The chain carries TRBV5-6 and TRBJ2-7; D is unclear. CDR3 length: 14 amino acids. Germline CDR1 reads SGHDT; CDR2 reads YYEEEE. V was cut by 2 bases and J by 6 bases, with 15 bases left in between. This CDR3 reads CASSFERLPIEQYF. CDR3 nucleotides: TGTGCCAGCAGCTTCGAGAGGCTCCCGATCGAGCAGTACTTC.

The chain joins TRBV6-5 to TRBJ1-2; D uncertain. The CDR3 loop spans 13 amino acids. The V and J ends lost 0 bases and 6 bases respectively, with 8 bases between them. In germline, CDR1 is MNHEY, CDR2 SVGAGI. The CDR3 DNA reads TGTGCCAGCAGTTACTCTAGCTTGGATGGCTACACCTTC. It yields the protein CASSYSSLDGYTF.

The chain links TRBV7-9 to TRBJ2-1; the match to TRBD2 covers 9 bases. CDR3 size: 16 residues. CDR1 is SEHNR, CDR2 FQNEAQ, per germline (reference sequence). The ends lost 5 bases at V and 0 bases at J; junction bases unmatched: 5. The CDR3 bases are TGTGCCAGCAGCCGTTTAGCGGGGGACTCCTACAATGAGCAGTTCTTC. Amino acids: CASSRLAGDSYNEQFF.

The genes are TRBV28 and TRBJ1-4, with D tentatively TRBD1 (5 bases). CDR1 and CDR2 from the germline V gene are MDHEN and SYDVKM. This CDR3 is 14 amino acids long. V was cut by 9 bases and J by 5 bases, with 16 bases left in between. CDR3 coding DNA: TGTGCCAGTACGACAGCCGGATGGAATGAAAAACTGTTTTTT. It translates to CASTTAGWNEKLFF.

The chain employs TRBV11-2 and TRBJ2-7; the match to TRBD1 covers 9 bases. CDR3 length equals 15 residues. V trimming: 2 bases; J trimming: 2 bases; junction bases outside the gene matches: 4. From germline, CDR1 is SGHAT and CDR2 FQNNGV. The chain's CDR3 is CASSLIGTGTYEQYF. CDR3 bases: TGTGCCAGCAGCTTAATCGGGACAGGGACCTACGAGCAGTACTTC.

This clone appeared once. The chain uses TRBV2 and TRBJ2-5, with D possibly TRBD2 on 5 matching bases. The CDR3 runs to 15 residues. Deletions cut 4 bases from V and 5 bases from J, with 17 bases between. Germline V gives CDR1 SNHLY, CDR2 FYNNEI. CDR3 DNA: TGTGCCAGCAGTGCCGGCGGGCGAGCGAGGGAGACCCAGTACTTC. Protein: CASSAGGRARETQYF. Filled out from reference TRBV2 and TRBJ2-5, the complete variable domain reads EPEVTQTPSHQVTQMGQEVILRCVPISNHLYFYWYRQILGQKVEFLVSFYNNEISEKSEIFDDQFSVERPDGSNFTLKIRSTKLEDSAMYFCASSAGGRARETQYFGPGTRLLVL.

This chain links TRBV18 with TRBJ2-1; D remains ambiguous. Trimming removed 1 base at V and 4 bases at J, with 14 bases between. The CDR3 sequence is 16 residues long. CDR1 and CDR2 from the germline V gene are KGHSH and LQKENI. CDR3 sequence reads: CASSPRYWQEYNEQFF. CDR3 DNA: TGTGCCAGCTCACCACGGTATTGGCAGGAATACAATGAGCAGTTCTTC.

The chain couples TRBV13 to TRBJ2-1; the D is unclear. Germline CDR1 reads PRHDT; CDR2 reads FYEKMQ (reference sequence). The CDR3 loop spans 15 amino acids. Deletions cut 1 base from V and 1 base from J, with 8 bases between. The CDR3 region is CASSLESRSYNEQFF. CDR3 in DNA: TGTGCCAGCAGCTTAGAGTCTAGGTCCTACAATGAGCAGTTCTTC. Full variable domain (missing parts from reference TRBV13 and TRBJ2-1): AAGVIQSPRHLIKEKRETATLKCYPIPRHDTVYWYQQGPGQDPQFLISFYEKMQSDKGSIPDRFSAQQFSDYHSELNMSSLELGDSALYFCASSLESRSYNEQFFGPGTRLTVL.

J is TRBJ2-7 and V is TRBV27; possible D gene TRBD1, 6 bases. Per the germline V gene, CDR1 is MNHEY and CDR2 is SMNVEV (reference sequence). The CDR3 sequence is 13 residues long. Trimming removed 5 bases from V and 7 bases from J, with 15 bases in between. This CDR3 reads CASSRTVPTEQYF. As DNA, the CDR3 is TGTGCCAGCAGTAGGACAGTGCCTACGGAGCAGTACTTC.

The chain recombines TRBV9 with TRBJ2-3; TRBD2 matches at 11 bases. V was pared by 3 bases and J by 5 bases, with 5 bases of the junction left unmatched. This CDR3 contains 15 residues. The germline V gene has CDR1 SGDLS and CDR2 YYNGEE. DNA for the CDR3: TGTGCCAGCAGCGGGCTAGCGGGGGGACGAGATACGCAGTATTTT. Protein product: CASSGLAGGRDTQYF.

The chain employs TRBV9 and TRBJ2-3; D unresolved. The length of the CDR3 is 15 residues. V was pared by 0 bases and J by 4 bases, with 12 bases between. Germline CDR1 is SGDLS and CDR2 is YYNGEE. CDR3 protein: CASSVASGSADTQYF. The CDR3 DNA is TGTGCCAGCAGCGTAGCTAGTGGCAGCGCAGATACGCAGTATTTT.

The chain links TRBV11-2 to TRBJ1-1; tentatively, D is TRBD1 (6 bases). The CDR3 runs 14 residues. Trimming left V 5 bases short and J 1 base short, with 11 bases between. The germline V gene has CDR1 SGHAT and CDR2 FQNNGV. Here the CDR3 reads CASSPGEANTEAFF. Here the CDR3 DNA reads TGTGCCAGCAGCCCAGGGGAAGCGAACACTGAAGCTTTCTTT.

This clone was picked up one time. The V gene is TRBV18, the J gene TRBJ2-5; possibly TRBD1 for D (5 bases). This CDR3 is 12 amino acids long. CDR1 is KGHSH and CDR2 is LQKENI in the germline V gene. V shed 4 bases and J shed 4 bases, with 7 bases lying between them. The CDR3 loop is CASSLGRETQYF. The DNA for the CDR3 is TGTGCCAGCTCACTGGGGCGAGAGACCCAGTACTTC.

The chain combines TRBV5-1 with TRBJ2-1; TRBD2 aligns across 12 bases. Germline V gene data show CDR1 as SGHRS and CDR2 as YFSETQ. The CDR3 has 16 residues. V lost 4 bases to trimming and J lost 2 bases; unmatched junction nucleotides: 4. CDR3 nucleotides: TGCGCCAGCAGCCCAAGACTAGCGGGAGCCTACAATGAGCAGTTCTTC. Translated: CASSPRLAGAYNEQFF.

The chain links TRBV30 to TRBJ1-2, with unresolved D. V was cut by 7 bases and J by 6 bases, with 9 bases left in between. CDR3 length equals 10 residues. From germline, CDR1 is GTSNPN and CDR2 SVGIG (reference sequence). In nucleotides, the CDR3 is TGTGCCTCCGAGGTACATGGCTACACCTTC. Its protein product is CASEVHGYTF.

V usage is TRBV9 and J usage is TRBJ2-7; 7 bases fit TRBD1. The length of the CDR3 is 14 residues. V lost 3 bases to trimming and J lost 3 bases; unmatched junction nucleotides: 6. Germline V gives CDR1 SGDLS, CDR2 YYNGEE. This CDR3 reads CASSAEGAGYEQYF. CDR3 DNA: TGTGCCAGCAGCGCAGAGGGGGCCGGCTACGAGCAGTACTTC.

The V and J genes are TRBV6-5 and TRBJ2-7; the D is unclear. CDR1 is MNHEY and CDR2 is SVGAGI in the germline V gene. Trimming took off 2 bases at V and 0 bases at J, with 5 bases between the two ends. This CDR3 has 13 residues. The chain's CDR3 is CASSYTGSYEQYF. The CDR3 region has the DNA TGTGCCAGCAGTTACACGGGCTCCTACGAGCAGTACTTC.

The rearrangement uses TRBV19 and TRBJ1-5, with D possibly matching TRBD1 (5 bases). Germline CDR1 reads LNHDA; CDR2 reads SQIVND (reference sequence). Trimming took off 5 bases at V and 4 bases at J, with 15 bases between the two ends. The CDR3 has 15 amino acids. DNA for the CDR3: TGTGCCAGTAGTCAGGCGGCAGGGAGGAATCAGCCCCAGCATTTT. This codes for CASSQAAGRNQPQHF.